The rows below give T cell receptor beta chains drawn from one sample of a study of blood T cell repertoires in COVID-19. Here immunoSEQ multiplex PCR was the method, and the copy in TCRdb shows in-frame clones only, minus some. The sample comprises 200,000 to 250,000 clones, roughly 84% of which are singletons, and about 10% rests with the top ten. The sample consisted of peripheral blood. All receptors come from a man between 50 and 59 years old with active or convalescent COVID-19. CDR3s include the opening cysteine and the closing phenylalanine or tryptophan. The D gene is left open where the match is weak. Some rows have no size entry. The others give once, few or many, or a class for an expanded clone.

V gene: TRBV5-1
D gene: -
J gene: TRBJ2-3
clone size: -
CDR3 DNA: TGCGCCAGCAGCCGCCGGGACTCCCTCACAGATACGCAGTATTTT
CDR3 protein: CASSRRDSLTDTQYF

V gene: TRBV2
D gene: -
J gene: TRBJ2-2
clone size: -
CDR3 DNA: TGTGCCAGCATATGGGCCCCAGACACCGGGGAGCTGTTTTTT
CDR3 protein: CASIWAPDTGELFF

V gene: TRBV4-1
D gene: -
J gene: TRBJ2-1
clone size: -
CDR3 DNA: TGCGCCAGCAGCCAAGTAGGACGGACTGACAATGAGCAGTTCTTC
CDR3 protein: CASSQVGRTDNEQFF

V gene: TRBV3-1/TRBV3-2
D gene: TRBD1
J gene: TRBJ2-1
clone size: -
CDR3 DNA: TGTGCCAGCAGCCAAGAGGGACAGGCGAGCTCCTACAATGAGCAGTTCTTC
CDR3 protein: CASSQEGQASSYNEQFF

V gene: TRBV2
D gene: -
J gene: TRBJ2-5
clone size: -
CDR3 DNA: TGTGCCAGCAGGCGATTTTTGGAAGAGACCCAGTACTTC
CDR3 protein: CASRRFLEETQYF

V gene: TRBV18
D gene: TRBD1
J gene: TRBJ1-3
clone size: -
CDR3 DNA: TGTGCCAGCTCACCCCCGAGGACAGGGGGCACTGGAAACACCATATATTTT
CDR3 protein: CASSPPRTGGTGNTIYF

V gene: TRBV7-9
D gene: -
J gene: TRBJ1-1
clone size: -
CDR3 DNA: TGTGCCAGCAGCTCCCAACTGGAGACCGAAGCTTTCTTT
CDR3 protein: CASSSQLETEAFF

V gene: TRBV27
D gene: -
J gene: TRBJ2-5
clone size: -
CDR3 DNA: TGTGCCAGCAGTTCTAGGGGGGACAGAGAGACCCAGTACTTC
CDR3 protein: CASSSRGDRETQYF

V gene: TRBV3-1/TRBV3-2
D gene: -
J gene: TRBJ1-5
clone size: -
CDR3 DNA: TGTGCCGGCAGCCACGGACAGACCTATAGCAATCAGCCCCAGCATTTT
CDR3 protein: CAGSHGQTYSNQPQHF

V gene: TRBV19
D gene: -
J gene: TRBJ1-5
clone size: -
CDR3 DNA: TGTGCCAGTACCCTGTGGGGCCCCGCCCGGGGGGATCAGCCCCAGCATTTT
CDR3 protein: CASTLWGPARGDQPQHF

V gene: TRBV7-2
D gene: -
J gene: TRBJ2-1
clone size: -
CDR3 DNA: TGTGCCAGCAGTCCTACAGGGCGCAATGAGCAGTTCTTC
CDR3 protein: CASSPTGRNEQFF

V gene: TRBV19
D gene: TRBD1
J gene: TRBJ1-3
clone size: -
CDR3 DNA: TGTGCCAGTAACACGGGACAGAGGGGAAACACCATATATTTT
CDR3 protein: CASNTGQRGNTIYF

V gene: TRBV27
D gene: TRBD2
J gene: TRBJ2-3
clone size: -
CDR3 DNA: TGTGCCAGCAGTACCGGGGTAGCGGGAGGTCCCTTCAAGTATTTT
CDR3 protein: CASSTGVAGGPFKYF

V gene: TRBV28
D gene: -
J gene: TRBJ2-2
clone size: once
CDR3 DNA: TGTGCCAGCAGTTTAAACGGGGGGCTGGCCGGGGAGCTGTTTTTT
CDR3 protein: CASSLNGGLAGELFF

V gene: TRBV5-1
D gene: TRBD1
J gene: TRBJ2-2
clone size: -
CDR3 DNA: TGCGCCAGCAGCATTGTGCGGCCGGGGACAGGGACCGCGTTGGGGTCCGGGGAGCTGTTTTTT
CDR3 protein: CASSIVRPGTGTALGSGELFF